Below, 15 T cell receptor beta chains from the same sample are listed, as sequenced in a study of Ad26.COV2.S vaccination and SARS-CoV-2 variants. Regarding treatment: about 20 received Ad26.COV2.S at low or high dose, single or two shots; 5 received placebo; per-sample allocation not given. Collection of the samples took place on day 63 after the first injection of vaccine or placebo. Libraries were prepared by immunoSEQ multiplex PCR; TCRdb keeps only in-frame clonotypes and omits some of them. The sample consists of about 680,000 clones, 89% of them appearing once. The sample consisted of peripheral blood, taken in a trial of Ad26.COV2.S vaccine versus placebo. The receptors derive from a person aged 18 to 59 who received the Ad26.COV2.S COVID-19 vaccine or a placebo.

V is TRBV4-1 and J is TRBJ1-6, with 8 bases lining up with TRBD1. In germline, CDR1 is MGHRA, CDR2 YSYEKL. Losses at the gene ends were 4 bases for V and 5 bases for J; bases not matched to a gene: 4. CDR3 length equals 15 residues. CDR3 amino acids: CASSRTGWDNSPLHF. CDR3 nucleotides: TGCGCCAGCAGCCGGACAGGGTGGGATAATTCACCCCTCCACTTT.

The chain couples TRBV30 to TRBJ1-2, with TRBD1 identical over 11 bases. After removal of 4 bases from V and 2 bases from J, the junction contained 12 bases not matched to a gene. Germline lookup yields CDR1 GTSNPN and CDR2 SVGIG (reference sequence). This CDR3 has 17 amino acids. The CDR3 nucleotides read TGTGCCTGGACCGGGACAGGGGGTTACCCCTTAAACTATGGCTACACCTTC. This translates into CAWTGTGGYPLNYGYTF. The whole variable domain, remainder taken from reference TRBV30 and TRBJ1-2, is SQTIHQWPATLVQPVGSPLSLECTVEGTSNPNLYWYRQAAGRGLQLLFYSVGIGQISSEVPQNLSASRPQDRQFILSSKKLLLSDSGFYLCAWTGTGGYPLNYGYTFGSGTRLTVV.

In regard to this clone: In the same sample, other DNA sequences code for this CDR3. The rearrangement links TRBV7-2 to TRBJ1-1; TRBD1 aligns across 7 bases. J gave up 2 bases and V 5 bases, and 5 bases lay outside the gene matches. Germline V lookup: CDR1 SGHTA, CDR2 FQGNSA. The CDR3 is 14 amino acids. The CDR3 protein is CASSPDRVNTEAFF. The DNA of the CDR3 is TGTGCCAGCAGCCCCGACAGGGTCAACACTGAAGCTTTCTTT.

CDR3 protein: CASSGGDQPQHF. CDR3 nucleotides: TGTGCCAGTAGTGGGGGAGATCAGCCCCAGCATTTT. V usage is TRBV19 and J usage is TRBJ1-5; tentative D call: TRBD1 (5 bases). Germline assignment: CDR1 LNHDA and CDR2 SQIVND (reference sequence). V lost 5 bases and J lost 5, with 7 bases in between. The CDR3 length is 12 residues. The whole variable domain, filled in from reference TRBV19 and TRBJ1-5, reads DGGITQSPKYLFRKEGQNVTLSCEQNLNHDAMYWYRQDPGQGLRLIYYSQIVNDFQKGDIAEGYSVSREKKESFPLTVTSAQKNPTAFYLCASSGGDQPQHFGDGTRLSIL.

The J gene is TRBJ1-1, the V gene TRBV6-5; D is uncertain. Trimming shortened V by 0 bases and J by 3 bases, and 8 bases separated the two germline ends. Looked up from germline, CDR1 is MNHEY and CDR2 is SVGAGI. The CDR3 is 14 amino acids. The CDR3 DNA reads TGTGCCAGCAGTTACTCGAATTCGGACACTGAAGCTTTCTTT. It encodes CASSYSNSDTEAFF.

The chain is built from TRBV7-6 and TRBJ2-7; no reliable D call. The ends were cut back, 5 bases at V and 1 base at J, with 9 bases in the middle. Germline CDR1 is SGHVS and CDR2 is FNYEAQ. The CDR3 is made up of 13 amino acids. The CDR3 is CASSRDWSYEQYF. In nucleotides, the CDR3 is TGTGCCAGCAGCCGCGACTGGTCCTACGAGCAGTACTTC.

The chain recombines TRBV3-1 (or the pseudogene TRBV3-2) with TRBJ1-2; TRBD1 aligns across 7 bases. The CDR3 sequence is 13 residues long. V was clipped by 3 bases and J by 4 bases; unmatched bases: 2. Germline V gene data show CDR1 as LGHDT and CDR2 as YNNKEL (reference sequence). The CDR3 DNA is TGTGCCAGCAGCCAGGGACAGTCCTATGGCTACACCTTC. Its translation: CASSQGQSYGYTF.

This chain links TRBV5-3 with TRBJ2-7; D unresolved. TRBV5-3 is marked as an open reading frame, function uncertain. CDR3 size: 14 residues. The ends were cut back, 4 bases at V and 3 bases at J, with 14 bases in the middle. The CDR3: CARSTRVARYEQYF. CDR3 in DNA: TGTGCCAGAAGCACAAGGGTTGCCCGCTACGAGCAGTACTTC.

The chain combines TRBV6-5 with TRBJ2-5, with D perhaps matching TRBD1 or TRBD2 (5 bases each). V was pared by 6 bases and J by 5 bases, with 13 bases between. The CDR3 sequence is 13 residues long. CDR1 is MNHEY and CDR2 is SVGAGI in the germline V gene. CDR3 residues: CASRGEPRETQYF. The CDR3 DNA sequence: TGTGCCAGCAGGGGGGAACCTCGGGAGACCCAGTACTTC.

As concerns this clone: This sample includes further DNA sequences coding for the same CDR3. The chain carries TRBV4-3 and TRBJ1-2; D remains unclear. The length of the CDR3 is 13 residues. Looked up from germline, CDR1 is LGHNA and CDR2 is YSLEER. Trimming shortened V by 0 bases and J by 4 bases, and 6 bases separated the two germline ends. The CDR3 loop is CASSQEGLYGYTF. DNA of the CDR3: TGCGCCAGCAGCCAAGAGGGTCTCTATGGCTACACCTTC.

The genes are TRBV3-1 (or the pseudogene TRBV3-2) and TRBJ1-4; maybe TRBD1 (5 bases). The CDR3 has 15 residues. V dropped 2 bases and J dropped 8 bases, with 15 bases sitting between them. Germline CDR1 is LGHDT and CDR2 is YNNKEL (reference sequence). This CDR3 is CASSQKLGQSEKLFF. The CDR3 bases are TGTGCCAGCAGCCAAAAGCTCGGACAAAGCGAAAAACTGTTTTTT.

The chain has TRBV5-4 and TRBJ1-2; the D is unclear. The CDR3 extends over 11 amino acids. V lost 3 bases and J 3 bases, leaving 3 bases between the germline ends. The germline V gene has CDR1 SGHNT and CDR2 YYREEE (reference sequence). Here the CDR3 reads CASSWDYGYTF. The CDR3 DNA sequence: TGTGCCAGCAGCTGGGACTATGGCTACACCTTC. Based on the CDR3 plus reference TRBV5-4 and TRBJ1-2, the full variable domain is ETGVTQSPTHLIKTRGQQVTLRCSSQSGHNTVSWYQQALGQGPQFIFQYYREEENGRGNFPPRFSGLQFPNYSSELNVNALELDDSALYLCASSWDYGYTFGSGTRLTVV.

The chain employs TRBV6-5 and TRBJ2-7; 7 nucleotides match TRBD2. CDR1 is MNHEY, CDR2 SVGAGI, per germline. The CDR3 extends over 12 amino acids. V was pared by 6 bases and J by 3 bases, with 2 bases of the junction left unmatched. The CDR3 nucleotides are TGTGCCAGCAGCCGGGACTACTACGAGCAGTACTTC. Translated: CASSRDYYEQYF.

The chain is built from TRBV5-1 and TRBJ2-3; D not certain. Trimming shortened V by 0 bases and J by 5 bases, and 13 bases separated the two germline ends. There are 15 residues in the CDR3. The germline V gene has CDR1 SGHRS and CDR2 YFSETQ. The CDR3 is CASSLAGLAVDTQYF. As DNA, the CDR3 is TGCGCCAGCAGCTTGGCCGGGCTGGCCGTAGATACGCAGTATTTT.

The CDR3 region is CASSDRGRQVSNQPQHF. The CDR3 nucleotides are TGCGCCAGCAGTGACAGGGGGCGTCAAGTTAGCAATCAGCCCCAGCATTTT. The chain carries TRBV10-1 and TRBJ1-5; 8 bases line up with TRBD1. The CDR3 consists of 17 residues. J gave up 0 bases and V 3 bases, and 7 bases lay outside the gene matches. Germline loops: CDR1 WNHNN, CDR2 SYGVQD (reference sequence).